This TCR beta chain was identified in a study of naive and memory T cell subsets. Findings and limits, study-wide: Especially in CD8 cells, naive repertoires contained a few larger clonotypes, possibly CD45RA-re-expressing memory cells.

Two oligonucleotides, mixed equimolar, formed the beta constant-region primer covering TRBC1 and TRBC2. Four rounds of PCR amplified the ligated cDNA using nested alpha and beta constant-region primers plus SP2. MiXCR, run by TCRdb on the UMI-ligation and nested PCR reads, gives a single entry per CDR3 protein. The sample holds about 140,000 distinct CDR3 sequences, roughly a fifth seen once. At least ten counts were recorded for this clonotype. Its antigen remains unknown. The TCR originated in a human donor in good health. The sequencing sample was made of naive CD8+ T cells from blood.

The chain's CDR3 is CASSQSLAGDYEQYF. The CDR3, as DNA: TGCGCCAGCAGCCAGTCGTTAGCGGGAGATTACGAGCAGTACTTC. The chain uses TRBV4-1 and TRBJ2-7, with TRBD2 matching 9 bases. Losses at the gene ends were 3 bases for V and 4 bases for J; bases not matched to a gene: 7. Germline V gene sequence: CDR1 MGHRA, CDR2 YSYEKL. The CDR3 is 15 residues long.